The rows below give T cell receptor beta chains drawn from one sample of a study of blood T cell repertoires in COVID-19. Sequencing used immunoSEQ multiplex PCR; TCRdb keeps in-frame clones, though not all of them. The sample has approximately 300,000 clones, roughly 85% seen once; the top ten hold about 6%. Material for sequencing was PBMCs or T cells enriched from blood (not recorded which). Every receptor here comes from a woman aged 25 to 39 who had recovered from COVID-19. CDR3s include the opening cysteine and the closing phenylalanine or tryptophan. A D gene is named only where the DNA matches it firmly. The size entry is marked missing in some rows and otherwise reads once, few, many or a size class.

>NA|NA|TRBJ2-7|TRBV20-1
TGCAGTGCTAGTGGGCAGGCTTCCTACGAGCAGTACTTC
CSASGQASYEQYF
>TRBD1|NA|TRBJ1-2|TRBV19
TGTGCCAGTAAAGGGGGCGGCTATGGCTACACCTTC
CASKGGGYGYTF
>NA|few|TRBJ1-3|TRBV12-5
TGTGCTAGTGGTTTGCTACACTCAGGGGTTGGAAACACCATATATTTT
CASGLLHSGVGNTIYF
>TRBD1|few|TRBJ1-2|TRBV27
TGTGCCAGCAGTTTATCCACCGGGACAGGGGACTATGGCTACACCTTC
CASSLSTGTGDYGYTF
>NA|NA|TRBJ1-5|TRBV4-1
TGCGCCACCAGCGGGGACACTAGCAATCAGCCCCAGCATTTT
CATSGDTSNQPQHF
>NA|NA|TRBJ2-2|TRBV7-8
TGTGTCAGCAACCAGGCGAACACCGGGGAGCTGTTTTTT
CVSNQANTGELFF
>NA|NA|TRBJ1-3|TRBV12-3/TRBV12-4
TGTGCCAGCAGTTTTCCGTCAGTAAACACCATATATTTT
CASSFPSVNTIYF
>TRBD1|NA|TRBJ2-7|TRBV5-1
TGCGCCAGCAGCCCAGGGACAGGGGAACACGAGCAGTACTTC
CASSPGTGEHEQYF
>TRBD2|NA|TRBJ2-5|TRBV7-8
TGTGCCAGCAGCTGGGGACTAGCGGGACAAGAGACCCAGTACTTC
CASSWGLAGQETQYF
>NA|NA|TRBJ2-1|TRBV9
TGTGCCAGCAGCGCCAGGGGCAGGGGTTACAATGAGCAGTTCTTC
CASSARGRGYNEQFF
>TRBD1|few|TRBJ2-7|TRBV5-1
TGCGCCAGCAGCTTCGGGACAGGGTACGAGCAGTACTTC
CASSFGTGYEQYF
>TRBD1|NA|TRBJ1-1|TRBV4-1
TGCGCCAGCAGCCAAGTTAGGACAGGGTGGGCTTTTGAAGCTTTCTTT
CASSQVRTGWAFEAFF
>NA|NA|TRBJ2-6|TRBV15
TGTGCCACCAGCAGAGACTTCAGGGTTGGTGGGGCCAACGTCCTGACTTTC
CATSRDFRVGGANVLTF
>TRBD1|NA|TRBJ2-7|TRBV10-2
TGCGCCAGCAGTGTGACAGGGGGAGAGCAGTACTTC
CASSVTGGEQYF
>TRBD1|NA|TRBJ1-5|TRBV2
TGTGCCAGCAGAGGACAGGGGGCGCAGCCCCAGCATTTT
CASRGQGAQPQHF
>NA|NA|TRBJ1-3|TRBV19
TGTGCCAGTAGTATAGCCGCGGGAGGAAACACCATATATTTT
CASSIAAGGNTIYF
>NA|NA|TRBJ1-5|TRBV6-2/TRBV6-3
TGTGCCAGCAGTTACTCGCGCAGGCCCACCGCGACCAATAGCAATCAGCCCCAGCATTTT
CASSYSRRPTATNSNQPQHF
>NA|once|TRBJ1-5|TRBV7-9
TGTGCCAGCAGCCCCGGGGGGGGTAGCAATCAGCCCCAGCATTTT
CASSPGGGSNQPQHF
>NA|few|TRBJ1-2|TRBV7-2
TGTGCCAGCAGCTCGGAGCCGGCGGGAGAGGATGGCTACACCTTC
CASSSEPAGEDGYTF
>NA|NA|TRBJ2-7|TRBV3-1/TRBV3-2
TGTGCCACTCCCAGGGATAACGAGCAGTACTTC
CATPRDNEQYF
>NA|NA|TRBJ1-2|TRBV18
TGTGCCAGCTCACCACGGGGGCCTGGAAACTATGGCTACACCTTC
CASSPRGPGNYGYTF
>NA|NA|TRBJ1-1|TRBV5-5
TGTGCCAGCAGCCAGGTCAGACAGGCGGATTTGAACACTGAAGCTTTCTTT
CASSQVRQADLNTEAFF
>NA|NA|TRBJ2-7|TRBV14
TGTGCCAGCAGCCATTCACAGGGCCTCTCCTACGAGCAGTACTTC
CASSHSQGLSYEQYF
>TRBD1|NA|TRBJ1-4|TRBV19
TGTGCCAGTAGCGTGGTCTCAGGGGGCGAGTATGAAAAACTGTTTTTT
CASSVVSGGEYEKLFF
>TRBD2|NA|TRBJ2-2|TRBV5-8
TGTGCCAGCAGCTTGGCGACTAGCGGTAACACCGGGGAGCTGTTTTTT
CASSLATSGNTGELFF
>NA|NA|TRBJ2-3|TRBV15
TGTGCCACCAGCAGAGGAACGGCGGAGGGGGATACGCAGTATTTT
CATSRGTAEGDTQYF
>TRBD1|NA|TRBJ2-1|TRBV12-3/TRBV12-4
TGTGCCAGCGGTACAGGGGGAGGCAATGAGCAGTTCTTC
CASGTGGGNEQFF
>TRBD1|NA|TRBJ2-7|TRBV29-1
TGCAGCGTTGAAGGGGCGAGACAGGGGGCCTCCTACGAGCAGTACTTC
CSVEGARQGASYEQYF
>NA|NA|TRBJ2-6|TRBV11-3
TGTGCCAGCAGCTTGGGCAGGGGTACCAACGTCCTGACTTTC
CASSLGRGTNVLTF
>TRBD1|NA|TRBJ1-3|TRBV9
TGTGCCAGCAGCGTAGCGGGGACAGGCGGAGAAAACACCATATATTTT
CASSVAGTGGENTIYF
>TRBD1|NA|TRBJ1-6|TRBV4-1
TGCGCCAGCAGCCTCGCAGGACAGGGTCGCTCACCCCTCCACTTT
CASSLAGQGRSPLHF
>NA|NA|TRBJ1-3|TRBV10-3
TGTGCCATCAGTGAGCTGGGGCGAAACACCATATATTTT
CAISELGRNTIYF
>NA|few|TRBJ1-5|TRBV19
TGTGCCAGTAGTATAACACAGATCCACGGGGGTCAGCCCCAGCATTTT
CASSITQIHGGQPQHF
>TRBD1|NA|TRBJ2-2|TRBV9
TGTGCCAGCAGCGGACCCGGGACAGGGGGCACCGGGGAGCTGTTTTTT
CASSGPGTGGTGELFF
>TRBD1|NA|TRBJ2-7|TRBV27
TGTGCCAGCAGTTTGACAGGGGTTTCCTACGAGCAGTACTTC
CASSLTGVSYEQYF
>NA|NA|TRBJ1-2|TRBV14
TGTGCCAGCAGCCAAGAGTCCTACTATGGCTACACCTTC
CASSQESYYGYTF
>NA|NA|TRBJ1-5|TRBV19
TGTGCCAGTAGCTGGAATGGGGCGACCCAACATTTT
CASSWNGATQHF
>TRBD1|NA|TRBJ2-2|TRBV9
TGTGCCAGCAGCGCGACCGGGACAGTAACCGCCGGGGAGCTGTTTTTT
CASSATGTVTAGELFF
>TRBD1|NA|TRBJ2-7|TRBV2
TGTGCCAGCAGAGGGACAGGAGACGAGCAGTACTTC
CASRGTGDEQYF
>TRBD1|NA|TRBJ1-1|TRBV5-1
TGCGCCAGCAGCTCCGGGACAGGGGTAGGAGGGGATGAAGCTTTCTTT
CASSSGTGVGGDEAFF
>TRBD2|NA|TRBJ2-1|TRBV24-1
TGTGCCACCAGTGGTTCGACTAGCGGGGGGGATGAGCAGTTCTTC
CATSGSTSGGDEQFF